The clone carrying this T cell receptor (beta chain) has ten or more counts. Its antigen is currently unknown. This CDR3 has 15 residues. V lost 1 base and J lost 4, with 10 bases in between. Per the germline V gene, CDR1 is SEHNR and CDR2 is FQNEAQ (reference sequence). Each CDR3 protein gets one entry after TCRdb re-called the reads with MiXCR. There are 250,000 to 300,000 distinct CDR3 sequences in the sample; 17% occur only once, and roughly half lies in the top ten. This specimen belongs to a study of T cell repertoires in cytomegalovirus infection. Turning to the study itself: TCR beta signatures that were public indicated CMV infection and matching HLA type. General observations from the study: Cumulative public TCR beta family frequency identified CMV carriers with the relevant HLA. Across the ex vivo response, the dominant clonotypes were HLA-C-restricted CMV-specific TCR beta clonotypes.

This chain uses TRBV7-9 with TRBJ2-2, with D possibly being TRBD1 (5 bases). This receptor was identified in a human donor in good health (CMV status not recorded). Some clones in this sample may be carry-over from other donors' samples. Sequenced material: CD8+ T cells from PBMCs. The DNA of the CDR3 is TGTGCCAGCAGCTTAGATAGGACAATCACCGGGGAGCTGTTTTTT. Translation gives CASSLDRTITGELFF.